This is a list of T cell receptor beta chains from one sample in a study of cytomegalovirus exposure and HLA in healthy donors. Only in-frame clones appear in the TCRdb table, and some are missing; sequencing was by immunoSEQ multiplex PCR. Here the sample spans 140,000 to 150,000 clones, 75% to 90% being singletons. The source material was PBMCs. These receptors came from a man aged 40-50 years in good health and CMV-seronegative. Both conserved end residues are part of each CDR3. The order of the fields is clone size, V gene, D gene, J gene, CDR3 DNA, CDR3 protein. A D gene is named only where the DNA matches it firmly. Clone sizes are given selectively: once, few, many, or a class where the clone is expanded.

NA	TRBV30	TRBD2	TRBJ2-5	TGTGCCTGGACCCCCGGGGGGAGAGAGACCCAGTACTTC	CAWTPGGRETQYF
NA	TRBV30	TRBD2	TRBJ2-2	TGTGCCTATCACGAGGGGGAGCGGGGGGGCCTCACGACCGGGGAGCTGTTTTTT	CAYHEGERGGLTTGELFF
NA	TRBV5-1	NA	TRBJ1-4	TGCGCCAGCAGAGTGTCTTCGCAGGAGGAGGAAAAACTGTTTTTT	CASRVSSQEEEKLFF
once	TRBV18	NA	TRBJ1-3	TGTGCCAGCTCACCCCAGACGGCTAGCTCTGGAAACACCATATATTTT	CASSPQTASSGNTIYF
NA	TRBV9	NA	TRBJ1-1	TGTGCCAGCAGGCCCTTTGCAGGGCAGACTGAAGCTTTCTTT	CASRPFAGQTEAFF
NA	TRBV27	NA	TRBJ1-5	TGTGCCAGCAGTTTTGCAGGGGCCCCTTTTAGCAATCAGCCCCAGCATTTT	CASSFAGAPFSNQPQHF
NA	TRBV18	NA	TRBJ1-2	TGTGCCAGCTCACCGGAGTTAGCTAACTATGGCTACACCTTC	CASSPELANYGYTF
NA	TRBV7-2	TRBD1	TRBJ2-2	TGTGCCAGCAGCCTAGGACAGGGGGCTACCGGGGAGCTGTTTTTT	CASSLGQGATGELFF
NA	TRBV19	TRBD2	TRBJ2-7	TGTGCCAGTAGTCTGAGCGGGGGAGCCTACGAGCAGTACTTC	CASSLSGGAYEQYF
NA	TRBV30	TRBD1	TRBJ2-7	TGTGCCTGGAGACTCCAGGACAGGTACTACGAGCAGTACTTC	CAWRLQDRYYEQYF
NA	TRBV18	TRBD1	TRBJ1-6	TGTGCCAGCTCACCTCAGACAGGGCGTTCGGGGAATTCACCCCTCCACTTT	CASSPQTGRSGNSPLHF
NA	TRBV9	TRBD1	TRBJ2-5	TGTGCCAGCACCTTTAGGACAGGCATCCAAGAGACCCAGTACTTC	CASTFRTGIQETQYF
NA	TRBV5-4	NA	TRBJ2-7	TGTGCCAGCAGCTTGGGAGAGGTCTACGAGCAGTACTTC	CASSLGEVYEQYF
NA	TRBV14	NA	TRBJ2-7	TGTGCCAGCAGCTCAGGGGCCCTCCCAGGATACGAGCAGTACTTC	CASSSGALPGYEQYF
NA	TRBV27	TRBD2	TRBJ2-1	TGTGCCAGCTCCCGGAGCGGGGGGGCCTATGAGCAGTTCTTC	CASSRSGGAYEQFF